These 19 T cell receptor beta chains share one sample of origin, sequenced in a study of naive and memory T cell subsets. An equimolar mix of two oligonucleotides served as the beta constant-region primer for TRBC1 and TRBC2. Four rounds of PCR amplified the ligated cDNA using nested alpha and beta constant-region primers plus SP2. Using its own MiXCR run on the UMI-ligation and nested PCR reads, TCRdb lists one record per CDR3 protein. The sample holds about 120,000 distinct CDR3 sequences, 36% seen once. The sample was central memory CD4+ T cells from blood. The receptors were gathered from a human donor in good health.

Only a few counts were recorded for this clonotype. The chain is built from TRBV19 and TRBJ2-3; D unclear. The length of the CDR3 is 14 residues. V was pared by 4 bases and J by 0 bases, with 8 bases between. Germline assignment: CDR1 LNHDA and CDR2 SQIVND (reference sequence). The CDR3 spells CASSTHYSTDTQYF. The CDR3, as DNA: TGTGCCAGTAGTACCCACTACAGCACAGATACGCAGTATTTT.

This clonotype appeared a few times. This chain uses TRBV24-1 with TRBJ2-6, with TRBD2 identical over 14 bases. This CDR3 region has 18 residues. Germline CDR1 is KGHDR and CDR2 is SFDVKD. After removal of 2 bases from V and 3 bases from J, the junction contained 2 bases not matched to a gene. The CDR3 loop is CATSDWGLAGDGANVLTF. The CDR3, as DNA: TGTGCCACCAGTGATTGGGGACTAGCGGGAGATGGGGCCAACGTCCTGACTTTC.

The rearrangement joins TRBV7-2 to TRBJ2-2, with D perhaps matching TRBD1 (6 bases). CDR3 length equals 15 residues. The germline V and J ends were trimmed by 6 bases and 7 bases, with 18 bases remaining between them. The germline gives CDR1 SGHTA, CDR2 FQGNSA. The CDR3 spells CASRGQRGYIGELFF. The CDR3 nucleotides are TGTGCCAGCAGGGGGCAAAGGGGGTACATCGGGGAGCTGTTTTTT.

This chain uses TRBV18 with TRBJ2-2; TRBD2 agrees at 11 bases. The germline gives CDR1 KGHSH, CDR2 LQKENI. Unmatched junction bases numbered 0, after V lost 3 bases and J lost 3 bases. The CDR3 length is 15 residues. The CDR3 bases are TGTGCCAGCTCACCGGGACTAGCGGACACCGGGGAGCTGTTTTTT. This gives the protein CASSPGLADTGELFF. The full variable domain, with the rest looked up from reference TRBV18 and TRBJ2-2, is NAGVMQNPRHLVRRRGQEARLRCSPMKGHSHVYWYRQLPEEGLKFMVYLQKENIIDESGMPKERFSAEFPKEGPSILRIQQVVRGDSAAYFCASSPGLADTGELFFGEGSRLTVL.

This chain connects TRBV10-2 to TRBJ2-3, with D tentatively TRBD1 or TRBD2 (6 bases each). Trimming took off 4 bases at V and 1 base at J, with 18 bases between the two ends. CDR3 length: 17 amino acids. The germline V gene has CDR1 WSHSY and CDR2 SAAADI. In DNA, the CDR3 is TGCGCCAGCAGTGGACTAGGGGGTGAGACGGGCACAGATACGCAGTATTTT. Its protein product is CASSGLGGETGTDTQYF.

In this sample, this clonotype turned up many times. The rearrangement joins TRBV12-3 or TRBV12-4 to TRBJ2-3; 11 bases fit TRBD1. The CDR3 extends over 17 amino acids. Trimming at V came to 5 bases and at J to 4 bases, leaving 11 bases not matched to a gene. CDR3 protein: CASSANRGQGESDTQYF. Here the CDR3 DNA reads TGTGCCAGCAGTGCTAACCGGGGACAGGGGGAATCAGATACGCAGTATTTT.

CDR3 sequence reads: CASSLPTGRGGNIQYF. The CDR3 DNA is TGTGCCAGCAGTTTACCGACAGGCCGGGGGGGAAACATTCAGTACTTC. The chain couples TRBV28 to TRBJ2-4; TRBD2 aligns across 8 bases. After removal of 2 bases from V and 6 bases from J, the junction contained 9 bases not matched to a gene. Germline V lookup: CDR1 MDHEN, CDR2 SYDVKM. The CDR3 has 16 residues. The full variable domain, rest sourced from reference TRBV28 and TRBJ2-4, is DVKVTQSSRYLVKRTGEKVFLECVQDMDHENMFWYRQDPGLGLRLIYFSYDVKMKEKGDIPEGYSVSREKKERFSLILESASTNQTSMYLCASSLPTGRGGNIQYFGAGTRLSVL.

The chain combines TRBV7-9 with TRBJ2-2; 12 nucleotides align to TRBD2. The germline gives CDR1 SEHNR, CDR2 FQNEAQ (reference sequence). The CDR3 length is 16 residues. V dropped 1 base and J dropped 6; count of bases not matched to a gene: 3. The CDR3 loop is CASSLGLAGVAGELFF. The CDR3 region has the DNA TGTGCCAGCAGCTTAGGACTAGCGGGAGTGGCCGGGGAGCTGTTTTTT. The variable domain in full, with the rest retrieved from reference TRBV7-9 and TRBJ2-2, is DTGVSQNPRHKITKRGQNVTFRCDPISEHNRLYWYRQTLGQGPEFLTYFQNEAQLEKSRLLSDRFSAERPKGSFSTLEIQRTEQGDSAMYLCASSLGLAGVAGELFFGEGSRLTVL.

The rearrangement links TRBV10-2 to TRBJ2-7; D is possibly TRBD1 or TRBD2 (5 bases each). The germline CDR1 and CDR2 sequences are WSHSY and SAAADI. Trimming took 0 bases from V and 6 from J, leaving 12 bases between them. The CDR3 contains 14 residues. Here the CDR3 DNA reads TGCGCCAGCAGTGAGTCGGGGGACGGGCGCGAGCAGTACTTC. Translated: CASSESGDGREQYF.

The chain uses TRBV7-2 and TRBJ2-3, with 8 positions matching TRBD1. The CDR3 is 15 amino acids. Germline CDR1 reads SGHTA; CDR2 reads FQGNSA. V lost 6 bases to trimming and J lost 4 bases; unmatched junction nucleotides: 9. Here the CDR3 DNA reads TGTGCCAGCAGTTATGGACAGGGAGGTCCAGATACGCAGTATTTT. This codes for CASSYGQGGPDTQYF.

This clonotype was observed a few times. The gene calls are TRBV10-3 and TRBJ2-4; D is uncertain. The V end was cut by 10 bases, the J end by 3 bases, with 19 bases between. Germline loops: CDR1 ENHRY, CDR2 SYGVKD. This CDR3 is built from 15 residues. The CDR3 reads CATSKSDSGKNIQYF. CDR3 DNA: TGTGCCACCTCAAAATCCGACTCCGGCAAAAACATTCAGTACTTC.

The table lists this clonotype with a few counts. This chain links TRBV20-1 with TRBJ2-2; D assignment may be TRBD1 or TRBD2 (6 bases each). The CDR3 is made up of 12 amino acids. Germline CDR1 is DFQATT and CDR2 is SNEGSKA (reference sequence). Trimming left V 4 bases short and J 7 bases short, with 10 bases between. As DNA, the CDR3 is TGCAGTGCTACGGCGGGACACGGGGAGCTGTTTTTT. Its protein is CSATAGHGELFF.

This chain joins TRBV2 and TRBJ2-1; 8 bases fit TRBD1. The V and J ends lost 6 bases and 11 bases, in that order; junction bases with no gene match: 6. CDR3 length equals 12 residues. Germline loops: CDR1 SNHLY, CDR2 FYNNEI. The CDR3 loop is CASSGRQGKQFF. CDR3 in DNA: TGTGCCAGCAGCGGGAGACAGGGGAAGCAGTTCTTC.

This clonotype has a handful of counts. The chain carries TRBV10-3 and TRBJ1-1, with D perhaps matching TRBD1 (5 bases). This CDR3 has 17 residues. Trimming left V 2 bases short and J 0 bases short, with 16 bases between. Germline CDR1 is ENHRY and CDR2 is SYGVKD. In DNA, the CDR3 is TGTGCCATCAGTGAGCCCGGAGGTTGGGGGATGAACACTGAAGCTTTCTTT. This gives the protein CAISEPGGWGMNTEAFF.

This clonotype was seen only a few times. This chain joins TRBV19 and TRBJ2-2; D is uncertain. There are 13 residues in the CDR3. Germline lookup yields CDR1 LNHDA and CDR2 SQIVND (reference sequence). The V gene lost 4 bases and the J gene lost 4 bases, with 7 bases spanning the gap. CDR3 in amino acids: CASSTGRTGELFF. The CDR3 bases are TGTGCCAGTAGTACCGGACGCACCGGGGAGCTGTTTTTT.

The V gene is TRBV5-1, the J gene TRBJ2-4; maybe TRBD2 (6 bases). Germline assignment: CDR1 SGHRS and CDR2 YFSETQ. This CDR3 spans 16 amino acids. V was trimmed by 0 bases and J by 8 bases, leaving 18 bases between them. CDR3 in DNA: TGCGCCAGCAGCTTGGTACGGGACTTAGGGGCGGACATTCAGTACTTC. As protein: CASSLVRDLGADIQYF. Supplemented by reference TRBV5-1 and TRBJ2-4, the full variable domain reads KAGVTQTPRYLIKTRGQQVTLSCSPISGHRSVSWYQQTPGQGLQFLFEYFSETQRNKGNFPGRFSGRQFSNSRSEMNVSTLELGDSALYLCASSLVRDLGADIQYFGAGTRLSVL.

The V and J genes are TRBV28 and TRBJ2-7, with 8 nucleotides matching TRBD1. CDR3 length: 15 residues. Trimming took 5 bases from V and 1 from J; bases not matched to a gene: 7. Germline assignment: CDR1 MDHEN and CDR2 SYDVKM. The CDR3 nucleotides are TGTGCCAGCAGTCCCCCCGACAGGGGTTCCTACGAGCAGTACTTC. As protein: CASSPPDRGSYEQYF.

The V gene is TRBV7-2, the J gene TRBJ2-1; TRBD1 matches 11 bases. This CDR3 is 16 amino acids long. J lost 7 bases, V lost 1 base, and 6 bases had no gene match. CDR1 is SGHTA, CDR2 FQGNSA, per germline. The CDR3 region is CASSLVGTGGRNEQFF. The CDR3 region has the DNA TGTGCCAGCAGCTTAGTGGGGACAGGGGGACGAAATGAGCAGTTCTTC.

This chain joins TRBV10-3 and TRBJ2-1; TRBD2 matches at 8 bases. From germline, CDR1 is ENHRY and CDR2 SYGVKD. This CDR3 comprises 14 residues. The ends lost 6 bases at V and 10 bases at J; junction bases unmatched: 11. DNA for the CDR3: TGTGCCATCAGCCCGGGTGGACTAGCCGGGGAGCAGTTCTTC. Protein sequence: CAISPGGLAGEQFF.